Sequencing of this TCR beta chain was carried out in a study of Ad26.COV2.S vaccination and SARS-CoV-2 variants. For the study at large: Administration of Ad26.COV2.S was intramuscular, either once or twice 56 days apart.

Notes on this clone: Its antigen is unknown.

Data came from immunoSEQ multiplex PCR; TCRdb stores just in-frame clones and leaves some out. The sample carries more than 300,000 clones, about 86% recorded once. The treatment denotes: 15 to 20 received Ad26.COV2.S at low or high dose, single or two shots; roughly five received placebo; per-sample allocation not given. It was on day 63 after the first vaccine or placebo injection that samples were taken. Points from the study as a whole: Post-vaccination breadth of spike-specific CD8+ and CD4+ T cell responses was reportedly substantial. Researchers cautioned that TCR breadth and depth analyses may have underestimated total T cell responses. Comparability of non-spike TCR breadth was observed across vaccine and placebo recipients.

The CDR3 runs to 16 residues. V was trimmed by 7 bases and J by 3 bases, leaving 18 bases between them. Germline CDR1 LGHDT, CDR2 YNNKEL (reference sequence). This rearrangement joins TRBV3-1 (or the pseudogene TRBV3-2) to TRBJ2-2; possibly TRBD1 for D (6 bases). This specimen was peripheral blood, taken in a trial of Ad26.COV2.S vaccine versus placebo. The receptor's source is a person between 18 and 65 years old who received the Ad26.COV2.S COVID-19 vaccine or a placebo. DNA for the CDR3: TGTGCCAGCACCCCAAGAATACAGGGTTACACCGGGGAGCTGTTTTTT. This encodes CASTPRIQGYTGELFF.